What follows are 10 T cell receptor beta chains derived from one specimen sequenced in a study of cytomegalovirus exposure and HLA in healthy donors. Use of 60 Vbeta and 13 Jbeta primers characterized the PCR. Sequencing was performed with immunoSEQ multiplex PCR; in TCRdb, only in-frame clones are kept and a portion is missing. The repertoire holds more than 100,000 clones, with around 74% as singletons. The source material was PBMCs. These receptors were taken from a man aged 60-69 years in good health and CMV-seropositive.

This clone has a handful of counts. The chain uses TRBV6-5 and TRBJ2-1, with unresolved D. Germline V gives CDR1 MNHEY, CDR2 SVGAGI. Between the trimmed V and J ends, which lost 2 bases and 6 bases, there was a span of 11 bases. The CDR3 has 14 amino acids. This chain's CDR3 is CASSYRSHGNEQFF. The CDR3 region has the DNA TGTGCCAGCAGTTACCGATCTCACGGCAATGAGCAGTTCTTC.

This sequence joins TRBV9 and TRBJ1-1; TRBD1 agrees at 7 bases. The CDR3 spans 14 residues. Germline assignment: CDR1 SGDLS and CDR2 YYNGEE. V trimming: 0 bases; J trimming: 4 bases; junction bases outside the gene matches: 3. The CDR3 DNA reads TGTGCCAGCAGCGTAGGGTCAGGGGGCACTGAAGCTTTCTTT. It encodes CASSVGSGGTEAFF.

This clone appeared a few times. This chain joins TRBV7-9 and TRBJ1-1; 8 bases match TRBD1. Per the germline V gene, CDR1 is SEHNR and CDR2 is FQNEAQ (reference sequence). Unmatched junction bases numbered 14, after V lost 5 bases and J lost 6 bases. This CDR3 contains 16 residues. CDR3 amino acids: CASSPRQGWGVAEAFF. The CDR3 DNA sequence: TGTGCCAGCAGCCCCCGACAGGGGTGGGGGGTAGCTGAAGCTTTCTTT.

Only a few counts were recorded for this clone. V gene TRBV5-4 combines with J gene TRBJ2-7; 8 bases line up with TRBD1. Looked up from germline, CDR1 is SGHNT and CDR2 is YYREEE (reference sequence). The CDR3 covers 16 residues. J was trimmed by 2 bases and V by 4 bases; bases with no gene match: 11. The CDR3 bases are TGTGCCAGCAGCCCAGATGGAGCAGGGGGCACCTACGAGCAGTACTTC. Its translation is CASSPDGAGGTYEQYF.

The count of this clone is one. The V and J genes are TRBV5-1 and TRBJ2-5, with TRBD2 matching 8 bases. The CDR3 runs to 15 residues. V was pared by 4 bases and J by 5 bases, with 10 bases of the junction left unmatched. Germline CDR1 and CDR2: SGHRS and YFSETQ. This CDR3 is CASSTLRGGRETQYF. The CDR3 DNA sequence: TGCGCCAGCAGCACCCTCCGGGGGGGAAGGGAGACCCAGTACTTC.

This chain joins TRBV5-1 and TRBJ1-2, with TRBD1 matching over 9 bases. V lost 3 bases and J lost 8; bases outside the gene matches: 14. Germline assignment: CDR1 SGHRS and CDR2 YFSETQ. This CDR3 is built from 16 residues. This CDR3 is CASSSADRDRVGGYTF. The CDR3 nucleotides are TGCGCCAGCAGCTCTGCGGACCGGGACAGGGTCGGCGGCTACACCTTC.

The rearrangement links TRBV7-9 to TRBJ1-3; D gene unclear. The germline V and J ends were trimmed by 4 bases and 0 bases, with 10 bases remaining between them. CDR3 length: 15 amino acids. CDR1 and CDR2 from the germline V gene are SEHNR and FQNEAQ (reference sequence). This chain's CDR3 is CASSSPLDSGNTIYF. CDR3 DNA sequence: TGTGCCAGCAGCTCACCTCTAGACTCTGGAAACACCATATATTTT.

This chain connects TRBV29-1 to TRBJ2-2; D unclear. This CDR3 is 14 amino acids long. Trimming took off 2 bases at V and 1 base at J, with 8 bases between the two ends. In germline, CDR1 is SQVTM, CDR2 ANQGSEA. CDR3 sequence: CSVELVENTGELFF. CDR3 sequence (DNA): TGCAGCGTTGAACTAGTTGAGAACACCGGGGAGCTGTTTTTT.

This clone appeared once. The chain is built from TRBV4-1 and TRBJ1-2, with a tentative D call TRBD1 (6 bases). The germline V gene encodes CDR1 MGHRA and CDR2 YSYEKL. The CDR3 has 15 residues. Trimming removed 4 bases at V and 5 bases at J, with 17 bases between. In nucleotides, the CDR3 is TGCGCCAGCAGCCTCCAACGGACAGATTATTATGGCTACACCTTC. Translation gives CASSLQRTDYYGYTF.

V and J are TRBV30 and TRBJ2-7; D is ambiguous. V was trimmed by 3 bases and J by 2 bases, leaving 8 bases between them. Germline V gene data show CDR1 as GTSNPN and CDR2 as SVGIG (reference sequence). CDR3 length equals 12 residues. CDR3 nucleotide sequence: TGTGCCTGGAGCGAAACTGCCTACGAGCAGTACTTC. Amino acids: CAWSETAYEQYF. The variable domain in full, with the rest retrieved from reference TRBV30 and TRBJ2-7, is SQTIHQWPATLVQPVGSPLSLECTVEGTSNPNLYWYRQAAGRGLQLLFYSVGIGQISSEVPQNLSASRPQDRQFILSSKKLLLSDSGFYLCAWSETAYEQYFGPGTRLTVT.